Listed below are T cell receptor beta chains from one sample, sequenced in a study of T cells in localized non-small cell lung cancer. Here immunoSEQ multiplex PCR was the method, and the copy in TCRdb shows in-frame clones only, minus some. This repertoire shows about 11,000 clones, 70% to 90% found once; its top ten account for 8.6%. Material: peripheral blood, obtained before any cancer treatment. These receptors were collected from a male donor at least 60 years old with stage III lung adenocarcinoma. Both conserved end residues are part of each CDR3. The D gene is left open where the match is weak. A row's size may be missing; if present it is once, few, many or a size class.

TRBJ1-4 | TRBD1 | - | TRBV10-3 | TGTGCCATCAGTGAGCTCGGGACAGGGGCCTTAACTAATGAAAAACTGTTTTTT | CAISELGTGALTNEKLFF
TRBJ1-2 | TRBD1 | few | TRBV4-1 | TGCGCCAGCAGCTCAACCCCGGGGACAGGGTCTGGCTACACCTTC | CASSSTPGTGSGYTF
TRBJ1-2 | TRBD1 | - | TRBV5-4 | TGTGCCAGCAGCCCGCGACGTACAGGGGGTCAACATGGCTACACCTTC | CASSPRRTGGQHGYTF
TRBJ2-7 | TRBD1 | - | TRBV7-3 | TGTGCCAGCAGCCCTTCGGGACAGTCCTACGAGCAGTACTTC | CASSPSGQSYEQYF
TRBJ1-2 | TRBD1 | - | TRBV29-1 | TGCAGCGCTGTCCCGCAGGGGGCGAGTGGCTACACCTTC | CSAVPQGASGYTF
TRBJ2-2 | TRBD1 | - | TRBV28 | TGTGCCAGCAGTTTTACGTGGGAGACAGGGGGCAACACCGGGGAGCTGTTTTTT | CASSFTWETGGNTGELFF
TRBJ1-1 | - | - | TRBV6-6 | TGTGCCAGCAGTTACTCCGAGAACACTGAAGCTTTCTTT | CASSYSENTEAFF
TRBJ2-3 | TRBD1 | - | TRBV13 | TGTGCCAGCAGTCTTCGGGGACAGCTTAAACATACGCAGTATTTT | CASSLRGQLKHTQYF
TRBJ1-2 | - | - | TRBV28 | TGTGCCAGCAGTTTATCGGGAAACTATGGCTACACCTTC | CASSLSGNYGYTF
TRBJ1-5 | - | once | TRBV6-5 | TGTGCCAGCAGTCCCGGCGGGAATCAGCCCCAGCATTTT | CASSPGGNQPQHF
TRBJ2-2 | TRBD2 | - | TRBV6-1 | TGTGCCAGCAGTGGGGGACTAGCGAACACCGGGGAGCTGTTTTTT | CASSGGLANTGELFF
TRBJ2-3 | TRBD1 | - | TRBV19 | TGTGCCAGTAGGCGGACAGGGGGCGCAGATACGCAGTATTTT | CASRRTGGADTQYF
TRBJ2-1 | - | - | TRBV7-9 | TGTGCCAGCAGCTTATCGGACGGAAACTCCTACAATGAGCAGTTCTTC | CASSLSDGNSYNEQFF
TRBJ1-5 | - | - | TRBV5-6 | TGTGCCAGCAGCCGGGGGTTCTCCTACCAGCCCCAGCATTTT | CASSRGFSYQPQHF
TRBJ2-1 | TRBD2 | - | TRBV15 | TGTGCCACCAGCAGAGCCGATACTCTAGCGGGGTCATACAATGAGCAGTTCTTC | CATSRADTLAGSYNEQFF
TRBJ2-3 | TRBD2 | - | TRBV4-2 | TGTGCCAGCAGCCTCGGGACTGGCGGGGGGGCAATGGGTAGCACAGATACGCAGTATTTT | CASSLGTGGGAMGSTDTQYF
TRBJ2-3 | - | - | TRBV6-5 | TGTGCCAGCAGTTACTCGGGTGGGGGCTTCACAGATACGCAGTATTTT | CASSYSGGGFTDTQYF